The 19 T cell receptor beta chains listed next were all sequenced from one sample in a study of cytomegalovirus exposure and HLA in healthy donors. The PCR had 60 Vbeta and 13 Jbeta primers. Clones were sequenced by immunoSEQ multiplex PCR, and TCRdb holds only the in-frame ones, with some missing. The sample has 110,000 or so clones, around 77% seen once. Sequencing was carried out using PBMCs. These TCRs come from a man younger than 35 in good health and CMV-seropositive.

The V gene is TRBV7-2, the J gene TRBJ2-5, with a possible D match to TRBD2 (6 bases). This CDR3 is 11 amino acids long. Germline V gives CDR1 SGHTA, CDR2 FQGNSA. Trimming stripped 8 bases from V and 5 bases from J, with 9 bases between. The CDR3 spells CASRGAETQYF. The CDR3 DNA reads as TGTGCCAGCCGCGGGGCTGAGACCCAGTACTTC.

The V call is TRBV6-4, the J call TRBJ1-1; no clear D. CDR3 length: 15 residues. Germline V gene lookup returns CDR1 MRHNA and CDR2 SNTAGT. With 2 bases removed from V and 3 bases from J, the gap between germline ends came to 13 bases. CDR3 DNA: TGTGCCAGCAGTGACACGGGTAGAGGAGACACTGAAGCTTTCTTT. Its protein product is CASSDTGRGDTEAFF.

The V call is TRBV4-2, the J call TRBJ2-7, with 12 nucleotides matching TRBD2. Unmatched junction bases numbered 16, after V lost 1 base and J lost 6 bases. Germline V gene sequence: CDR1 LGHNA, CDR2 YNFKEQ. The CDR3 runs 19 residues. The CDR3 coding sequence is TGTGCCAGCAGCCAAGCATATAGGATCCTAGCGGGGGGGCCGCGCGAGCAGTACTTC. It yields the protein CASSQAYRILAGGPREQYF.

The chain has TRBV5-1 and TRBJ2-3; 11 nucleotides match TRBD2. CDR3 length equals 16 residues. Trimming cost V 0 bases and J 6 bases; bases outside gene matches: 6. CDR1 is SGHRS and CDR2 is YFSETQ in the germline V gene. The CDR3 here is CASSLEVTSGTDTQYF. The CDR3 DNA reads as TGCGCCAGCAGCTTGGAAGTGACTAGCGGGACCGATACGCAGTATTTT.

V gene TRBV6-6 combines with J gene TRBJ2-3, with D unclear. Germline CDR1 is MNHNY and CDR2 is SVGAGI (reference sequence). CDR3 size: 12 residues. V dropped 5 bases and J dropped 2 bases, with 5 bases sitting between them. Here the CDR3 reads CASSEHTDTQYF. In DNA, the CDR3 is TGTGCCAGCAGTGAGCACACAGATACGCAGTATTTT.

The chain uses TRBV7-3 and TRBJ2-7, with a possible D match to TRBD2 (6 bases). The germline CDR1 and CDR2 sequences are SGHTA and FQGTGA. The V end was cut by 3 bases, the J end by 4 bases, with 10 bases between. The CDR3 is 13 residues long. The CDR3: CASSFSGEYEQYF. DNA of the CDR3: TGTGCCAGCAGCTTTTCGGGAGAGTACGAGCAGTACTTC.

The chain uses TRBV19 and TRBJ2-7; the match to TRBD2 covers 11 bases. The CDR3 is made up of 16 amino acids. Germline-derived CDR1 and CDR2 are LNHDA and SQIVND (reference sequence). V shed 4 bases, J shed 1 base, and the junction held 6 bases outside the gene matches. CDR3 sequence: CASSSRGTSGSYEQYF. CDR3 DNA: TGTGCCAGTAGTAGCCGCGGGACTAGCGGTTCCTACGAGCAGTACTTC.

The gene calls are TRBV5-1 and TRBJ2-7, with TRBD2 matching 10 bases. The CDR3 contains 15 residues. Looked up from germline, CDR1 is SGHRS and CDR2 is YFSETQ. The V and J ends lost 1 base and 9 bases, in that order; junction bases with no gene match: 10. The CDR3 loop is CASSLISGGAGGQYF. Written as DNA, the CDR3 is TGCGCCAGCAGCTTGATCAGCGGGGGGGCTGGGGGGCAGTACTTC.

The chain links TRBV7-9 to TRBJ2-7, with 9 nucleotides matching TRBD1. Germline trimming cut 4 bases from V and 2 bases from J; bases unmatched to any gene: 6. The CDR3 runs 15 residues. CDR1 is SEHNR and CDR2 is FQNEAQ in the germline V gene (reference sequence). The CDR3 DNA reads as TGTGCCAGCAGCTCGAAACAGGGGGCCCCCTACGAGCAGTACTTC. Protein product: CASSSKQGAPYEQYF.

This clone has just a few counts. The chain couples TRBV30 to TRBJ1-2, with 8 positions matching TRBD1. The V segment lost 5 bases and the J segment 0 bases; nucleotides outside the gene matches: 2. Germline CDR1 is GTSNPN and CDR2 is SVGIG (reference sequence). This CDR3 comprises 13 residues. In DNA form, the CDR3 reads TGTGCCTGGGCGACAGGGGCTAACTATGGCTACACCTTC. It encodes CAWATGANYGYTF.

This chain uses TRBV5-4 with TRBJ2-1, with TRBD1 identical over 8 bases. From germline, CDR1 is SGHNT and CDR2 YYREEE (reference sequence). The CDR3 spans 14 residues. Trimming at V came to 2 bases and at J to 7 bases, leaving 5 bases not matched to a gene. The CDR3 protein is CASSFGQGGNEQFF. DNA of the CDR3: TGTGCCAGCAGCTTCGGACAGGGTGGAAATGAGCAGTTCTTC. The full variable domain, its missing parts supplied by reference TRBV5-4 and TRBJ2-1, is ETGVTQSPTHLIKTRGQQVTLRCSSQSGHNTVSWYQQALGQGPQFIFQYYREEENGRGNFPPRFSGLQFPNYSSELNVNALELDDSALYLCASSFGQGGNEQFFGPGTRLTVL.

The chain employs TRBV14 and TRBJ2-3; 12 bases map to TRBD1. CDR1 SGHDN and CDR2 FVKESK come from the germline V gene. CDR3 length: 17 amino acids. V lost 0 bases and J lost 5; bases outside the gene matches: 6. The CDR3 sequence is CASSQDWGQGAGDTQYF. For the CDR3, the DNA is TGTGCCAGCAGCCAAGATTGGGGACAGGGGGCCGGAGATACGCAGTATTTT.

This chain connects TRBV7-3 to TRBJ2-1; D is perhaps TRBD2 (5 bases). Germline CDR1 and CDR2: SGHTA and FQGTGA. Trimming took off 5 bases at V and 3 bases at J, with 11 bases between the two ends. The CDR3 has 14 residues. CDR3: CASSEDRGYNEQFF. The CDR3 coding sequence is TGTGCCAGCAGCGAAGACCGGGGCTACAATGAGCAGTTCTTC.

V is TRBV6-6 and J is TRBJ2-7, with TRBD1 identical over 9 bases. The CDR3 spans 15 residues. Trimming took 0 bases from V and 6 from J; bases not matched to a gene: 6. Germline values: CDR1 MNHNY, CDR2 SVGAGI (reference sequence). The CDR3 DNA reads TGTGCCAGCAGTTACTCAACCAACAGGGGGCTCGAGCAGTACTTC. Translation: CASSYSTNRGLEQYF.

The chain recombines TRBV7-9 with TRBJ2-1, with 9 bases fitting TRBD1. Trimming cost V 3 bases and J 0 bases; bases outside gene matches: 3. The length of the CDR3 is 16 residues. Germline CDR1 is SEHNR and CDR2 is FQNEAQ (reference sequence). CDR3 sequence reads: CASSLGQGSSYNEQFF. CDR3 DNA: TGTGCCAGCAGCTTGGGACAGGGCAGCTCCTACAATGAGCAGTTCTTC.

The chain couples TRBV6-5 to TRBJ2-2, with 10 bases matching TRBD2. Trimming removed 6 bases from V and 6 bases from J; junction bases left unmatched: 4. Per the germline V gene, CDR1 is MNHEY and CDR2 is SVGAGI. The CDR3 has 14 amino acids. CDR3 bases: TGTGCCAGCAGGTCCACTAGCGGGGCCGGGGAGCTGTTTTTT. Translating it yields CASRSTSGAGELFF.

The chain is built from TRBV19 and TRBJ1-5, with TRBD1 identical over 8 bases. In germline, CDR1 is LNHDA, CDR2 SQIVND (reference sequence). The CDR3 contains 15 residues. V lost 5 bases to trimming and J lost 3 bases; unmatched junction nucleotides: 6. Here the CDR3 DNA reads TGTGCCAGTAGTTTACCGACAGGGGCCAATCAGCCCCAGCATTTT. Protein sequence: CASSLPTGANQPQHF.

The V gene is TRBV19, the J gene TRBJ1-1; no firm D call. The V end lost 8 bases, the J end lost 5 bases, and 12 bases lay between the germline ends. This CDR3 is 12 amino acids long. Germline CDR1 LNHDA, CDR2 SQIVND (reference sequence). CDR3 in amino acids: CASHKDWTEAFF. CDR3 coding DNA: TGTGCCAGTCACAAGGACTGGACTGAAGCTTTCTTT.

J is TRBJ2-5 and V is TRBV5-1, with 11 bases identical to TRBD2. V shed 3 bases and J 2 bases; nucleotides not matched to a gene: 3. This CDR3 is 15 amino acids long. Germline CDR1 is SGHRS and CDR2 is YFSETQ. The CDR3 bases are TGCGCCAGCAGCTCGGGGACTAGCGGACAAGAGACCCAGTACTTC. Encoded protein: CASSSGTSGQETQYF.